This entry lists 23 T cell receptor beta chains sequenced from one sample in a study of blood T cell repertoires in COVID-19. The protocol was immunoSEQ multiplex PCR, while the TCRdb copy is restricted to in-frame clones and leaves out a portion. Of about 180,000 clones in the sample, roughly 80% are singletons; the top ten hold approximately 15%. The specimen was PBMCs or T cells enriched from blood (not recorded which). The receptors were gathered from a woman aged 45-65 years who had recovered from COVID-19.

This clone was observed a handful of times. The V gene is TRBV29-1, the J gene TRBJ1-1, with D unresolved. CDR1 is SQVTM and CDR2 is ANQGSEA in the germline V gene. With 3 bases removed from V and 2 bases from J, the gap between germline ends came to 10 bases. There are 13 residues in the CDR3. DNA for the CDR3: TGCAGCGTTGAGGAACGGAGAAACACTGAAGCTTTCTTT. This encodes CSVEERRNTEAFF.

This clone was picked up many times. This chain uses TRBV5-1 with TRBJ2-7; TRBD2 matches at 7 bases. In germline, CDR1 is SGHRS, CDR2 YFSETQ. The CDR3 is 16 amino acids. The V gene end was trimmed by 0 bases and the J gene end by 2 bases; junction bases not matched to a gene: 8. CDR3 protein: CASSLAAGVGTYEQYF. The CDR3, as DNA: TGCGCCAGCAGCTTGGCTGCGGGAGTGGGGACCTACGAGCAGTACTTC.

The gene calls are TRBV11-2 and TRBJ2-7; no clear D gene. The CDR3 covers 13 residues. Germline values: CDR1 SGHAT, CDR2 FQNNGV. The V and J ends lost 1 base and 0 bases respectively, with 4 bases between them. This chain's CDR3 is CASSLGGSYEQYF. In DNA, the CDR3 is TGTGCCAGCAGCTTAGGAGGCTCCTACGAGCAGTACTTC.

The V gene is TRBV21-1, the J gene TRBJ2-7; TRBD2 is taken as the D call from the table, unchecked against the DNA. TRBV21-1 represents a pseudogene. This CDR3 has 17 residues. The CDR3 DNA is TGTGCCAGCAGCAAAGTTGGAGGGCGGGATAGCTCCTACGAGCAGTACTTC. Translating it yields CASSKVGGRDSSYEQYF.

The J gene is TRBJ2-3, the V gene TRBV12-3 or TRBV12-4; TRBD2 matches 8 bases. The CDR3 extends over 13 amino acids. V was pared by 4 bases and J by 9 bases, with 6 bases of the junction left unmatched. CDR3 sequence (DNA): TGTGCCAGCAGTTCCTCCGGGACTAGGACGCAGTATTTT. Residues: CASSSSGTRTQYF.

This clone has only a few counts. V gene TRBV25-1 combines with J gene TRBJ1-3; D possibly corresponds to TRBD1 (6 bases). Germline lookup yields CDR1 MGHDK and CDR2 SYGVNS. The CDR3 length is 15 residues. The V end was cut by 7 bases, the J end by 1 base, with 14 bases between. The CDR3 DNA follows: TGTGCCAGCATTGCACCCGGGACATCTGGAAACACCATATATTTT. Its protein is CASIAPGTSGNTIYF.

This sequence joins TRBV19 and TRBJ2-1, with a tentative D call TRBD2 (6 bases). The length of the CDR3 is 16 residues. V was pared by 5 bases and J by 9 bases, with 23 bases between. CDR1 LNHDA and CDR2 SQIVND come from the germline V gene (reference sequence). The CDR3 DNA reads TGTGCCAGTAGTCCACATTCTAGCCCCAGGCGGGGTGAGCAGTTCTTC. Protein sequence: CASSPHSSPRRGEQFF.

The chain combines TRBV30 with TRBJ2-7; D uncertain. V was pared by 2 bases and J by 4 bases, with 6 bases between. The CDR3 extends over 11 amino acids. Germline loops: CDR1 GTSNPN, CDR2 SVGIG (reference sequence). The chain's CDR3 is CAWSLRYEQYF. CDR3 nucleotide sequence: TGTGCCTGGAGTTTACGGTACGAGCAGTACTTC.

The rearrangement joins TRBV3-1 (or the pseudogene TRBV3-2) to TRBJ1-2; 7 bases are a match to TRBD1. CDR3 length: 12 residues. Trimming removed 4 bases from V and 5 bases from J; junction bases left unmatched: 1. CDR1 is LGHDT and CDR2 is YNNKEL in the germline V gene (reference sequence). The CDR3: CASSPGGYGYTF. CDR3 bases: TGTGCCAGCAGCCCAGGGGGTTATGGCTACACCTTC.

This sequence joins TRBV4-1 and TRBJ2-5; 10 bases fit TRBD1. CDR3 length equals 16 residues. The V gene's germline CDR1 is MGHRA and CDR2 YSYEKL. V lost 4 bases, J lost 2 bases, and 7 bases stayed unmatched. CDR3 loop: CASSRDPGQGQETQYF. CDR3 nucleotides: TGCGCCAGCAGCCGCGACCCGGGACAGGGGCAAGAGACCCAGTACTTC.

This chain links TRBV19 with TRBJ2-3, with D maybe TRBD1 (6 bases). V was trimmed by 5 bases and J by 2 bases, leaving 11 bases between them. The CDR3 spans 14 residues. CDR1 and CDR2 from the germline V gene are LNHDA and SQIVND (reference sequence). The CDR3 DNA reads as TGTGCCAGTAGTCCGGGACATTCCACAGATACGCAGTATTTT. Its protein product is CASSPGHSTDTQYF.

The rearrangement links TRBV3-1 (or the pseudogene TRBV3-2) to TRBJ2-7, with 9 bases matching TRBD2. Looked up from germline, CDR1 is LGHDT and CDR2 is YNNKEL (reference sequence). V lost 4 bases and J lost 6; bases outside the gene matches: 7. The CDR3 runs to 14 residues. CDR3 region: CASSPGLAAGEQYF. Here the CDR3 DNA reads TGTGCCAGCAGCCCGGGACTAGCCGCGGGCGAGCAGTACTTC.

The DNA of the CDR3 is TGTGCCAGCAGCACGCAGAGGCGCCCGAACACTGAAGCTTTCTTT. Translated: CASSTQRRPNTEAFF. The rearrangement joins TRBV7-2 to TRBJ1-1; no clear D gene. The CDR3 sequence is 15 residues long. The germline gives CDR1 SGHTA, CDR2 FQGNSA. V was shortened by 5 bases and J by 1 base, with 14 bases between the two germline ends.

Here the CDR3 DNA reads TGTGCCAGCAGCCAAGGGGGTCTAGCGGGAGGGAATGAGCAGTTCTTC. As protein: CASSQGGLAGGNEQFF. This chain connects TRBV3-1 (or the pseudogene TRBV3-2) to TRBJ2-1; 12 nucleotides line up with TRBD2. This CDR3 has 16 residues. CDR1 is LGHDT and CDR2 is YNNKEL in the germline V gene (reference sequence). J was trimmed by 7 bases and V by 1 base; bases with no gene match: 5.

The gene calls are TRBV28 and TRBJ1-2; perhaps TRBD1 as D (6 bases). This CDR3 contains 16 residues. CDR1 and CDR2 from the germline V gene are MDHEN and SYDVKM. Trimming removed 3 bases at V and 8 bases at J, with 22 bases between. For the CDR3, the DNA is TGTGCCAGCAGTTTGCAGTTCGGGGGGCTGGGTGAGGGCTACACCTTC. It encodes CASSLQFGGLGEGYTF.

The V call is TRBV7-2, the J call TRBJ1-6; 7 nucleotides match TRBD1. The junction had 7 bases not matched to a gene; V was cut back by 1 base and J by 10 bases. The CDR3 length is 15 residues. Germline V CDR1 and CDR2: SGHTA, FQGNSA. CDR3 in DNA: TGTGCCAGCAGCTTAGAGACAGGGACGGGATCACCCCTCCACTTT. The encoded protein is CASSLETGTGSPLHF. Supplemented by reference TRBV7-2 and TRBJ1-6, the full variable domain reads GAGVSQSPSNKVTEKGKDVELRCDPISGHTALYWYRQSLGQGLEFLIYFQGNSAPDKSGLPSDRFSAERTGGSVSTLTIQRTQQEDSAVYLCASSLETGTGSPLHFGNGTRLTVT.

There are a few counts of this clone. The genes are TRBV28 and TRBJ1-1, with D perhaps matching TRBD1 (6 bases). V was trimmed by 4 bases and J by 5 bases, leaving 17 bases between them. This CDR3 is built from 15 residues. Germline V gene lookup returns CDR1 MDHEN and CDR2 SYDVKM. The CDR3 nucleotides read TGTGCCAGCAGTTCATACAGGGTTCCGGGTACTGAAGCTTTCTTT. It translates to CASSSYRVPGTEAFF. Supplemented by reference TRBV28 and TRBJ1-1, the full variable domain reads DVKVTQSSRYLVKRTGEKVFLECVQDMDHENMFWYRQDPGLGLRLIYFSYDVKMKEKGDIPEGYSVSREKKERFSLILESASTNQTSMYLCASSSYRVPGTEAFFGQGTRLTVV.

The rearrangement links TRBV5-1 to TRBJ2-5; D may be TRBD2 (5 bases). V was cut by 4 bases and J by 5 bases, with 21 bases left in between. CDR1 SGHRS and CDR2 YFSETQ come from the germline V gene. This CDR3 has 16 residues. This chain's CDR3 is CASSPTGSHPGETQYF. As DNA, the CDR3 is TGCGCCAGCAGCCCCACCGGGTCTCACCCGGGGGAGACCCAGTACTTC.

The gene calls are TRBV7-3 and TRBJ1-1; the match to TRBD1 covers 7 bases. V trimming: 4 bases; J trimming: 7 bases; junction bases outside the gene matches: 6. Germline V lookup: CDR1 SGHTA, CDR2 FQGTGA. CDR3 length: 13 residues. The CDR3 bases are TGTGCCAGCAGCTCGATTCAGGGGGATGAAGCTTTCTTT. The encoded protein is CASSSIQGDEAFF.

The chain recombines TRBV2 with TRBJ2-3; D is unresolved. The V end lost 10 bases, the J end lost 6 bases, and 20 bases lay between the germline ends. Germline CDR1 and CDR2: SNHLY and FYNNEI. The CDR3 loop spans 14 amino acids. The CDR3 protein is CATQRDGSWDTQYF. As DNA, the CDR3 is TGTGCCACCCAAAGAGACGGGTCCTGGGATACGCAGTATTTT.

The chain carries TRBV7-9 and TRBJ1-5, with 8 bases aligning to TRBD1. Looked up from germline, CDR1 is SEHNR and CDR2 is FQNEAQ (reference sequence). CDR3 length: 14 amino acids. V was pared by 3 bases and J by 6 bases, with 4 bases of the junction left unmatched. The CDR3 DNA sequence: TGTGCCAGCAGCTTTGGACAGGGTACTCAGCCCCAGCATTTT. Amino acids: CASSFGQGTQPQHF. The complete variable domain, with remaining parts taken from reference TRBV7-9 and TRBJ1-5, reads DTGVSQNPRHKITKRGQNVTFRCDPISEHNRLYWYRQTLGQGPEFLTYFQNEAQLEKSRLLSDRFSAERPKGSFSTLEIQRTEQGDSAMYLCASSFGQGTQPQHFGDGTRLSIL.

The chain couples TRBV6-6 to TRBJ1-3; 8 bases match TRBD1. V shed 6 bases and J 7 bases; nucleotides not matched to a gene: 11. CDR1 and CDR2 from the germline V gene are MNHNY and SVGAGI (reference sequence). There are 15 residues in the CDR3. CDR3 sequence (DNA): TGTGCCAGCAGAACTCAGGGGGCGCCGGGGAACACCATATATTTT. This gives the protein CASRTQGAPGNTIYF.

The chain employs TRBV28 and TRBJ1-2; a possible D gene is TRBD1 (6 bases). The germline V gene encodes CDR1 MDHEN and CDR2 SYDVKM. The CDR3 spans 14 residues. Trimming cost V 6 bases and J 8 bases, with 19 bases left between them. The CDR3 region is CASSKQGYNLGYTF. CDR3 DNA sequence: TGTGCCAGCAGCAAACAGGGTTATAATCTCGGCTACACCTTC.